This T cell receptor (beta chain) was recovered during a study of OX40 agonist ivuxolimab in advanced cancers. Germline V gene lookup returns CDR1 SGHRS and CDR2 YFSETQ. With V trimmed by 4 bases and J by 2 bases, 7 bases remained unmatched. This CDR3 is built from 15 residues. Notes on this clone: Antigen specificity is unknown.

Findings and limits, study-wide: Among the lowest peripheral clonal expansion occurred in 0.1-3.0 mg/kg partial responders.

TCRdb's table, derived via immunoSEQ multiplex PCR, lists solely in-frame clones and lacks some. In the table there are 63,000 or so clones, around 82% of which are singletons. This sample comprised CD4+ or CD8+ T cells sorted from blood, obtained in a trial of the OX40 agonist ivuxolimab. V usage is TRBV5-1 and J usage is TRBJ2-7, with 9 bases fitting TRBD1. This TCR came from an adult with an advanced solid tumor such as melanoma, head and neck, liver or kidney cancer. The CDR3 region is CASSPGTGLTYEQYF. CDR3 nucleotides: TGCGCCAGCAGCCCCGGGACAGGGTTAACCTACGAGCAGTACTTC.